The 13 T cell receptor beta chains below all came from one sample that was sequenced in a study of cytomegalovirus exposure and HLA in healthy donors (TCRdb year 2017). Receptor libraries were prepared by the immunoSEQ multiplex PCR assay. The multiplex PCR relied on a mix of 60 forward primers for TCR Vbeta segments and 13 reverse primers for TCR Jbeta segments. The immuneACCESS repertoire file appears here via TCRdb, limited to in-frame rearrangements. These files lack a portion of the clones; in checked studies, under half of the deficit traces to unresolved V genes, and the cause of the others is not known. The sample table on file contains roughly 33,000 clones. The ten largest clones represent under 4% of the sample. The sequencing input was PBMCs. The receptors were gathered from a woman between 40 and 50 years old in good health and CMV-seropositive.

This chain uses TRBV4-1 with TRBJ2-2, with TRBD1 identical over 7 bases. CDR3 length equals 13 residues. Germline CDR1 and CDR2: MGHRA and YSYEKL. V shed 1 base, J shed 10 bases, and the junction held 3 bases outside the gene matches. Written as DNA, the CDR3 is TGCGCCAGCAGCCAAGGGGGGACAGTGGAGCTGTTTTTT. Translation gives CASSQGGTVELFF.

The rearrangement joins TRBV27 to TRBJ2-7; D perhaps matches TRBD1 (7 bases). The V end lost 6 bases, the J end lost 4 bases, and 16 bases lay between the germline ends. This CDR3 is 14 amino acids long. CDR1 MNHEY and CDR2 SMNVEV come from the germline V gene (reference sequence). The chain's CDR3 is CASRLGGGPYEQYF. As DNA, the CDR3 is TGTGCCAGCAGGCTTGGAGGGGGCCCGTACGAGCAGTACTTC.

The V gene is TRBV10-3, the J gene TRBJ2-5; 12 nucleotides match TRBD1. The germline V gene encodes CDR1 ENHRY and CDR2 SYGVKD. The CDR3 runs 16 residues. The trim removed 8 bases at V and 2 bases at J, leaving 9 bases unmatched. The CDR3 here is CAIAGTGGAGQETQYF. In nucleotides, the CDR3 is TGTGCCATCGCCGGGACAGGGGGCGCGGGGCAAGAGACCCAGTACTTC.

The chain carries TRBV7-9 and TRBJ2-7; 7 bases are a match to TRBD1. Germline CDR1 reads SEHNR; CDR2 reads FQNEAQ (reference sequence). Losses at the gene ends were 5 bases for V and 2 bases for J; bases not matched to a gene: 3. The CDR3 sequence is 13 residues long. The CDR3 bases are TGTGCCAGCAGCCTTCAGGGGGCCTACGAGCAGTACTTC. As protein: CASSLQGAYEQYF. Full variable domain (remainder filled in from reference TRBV7-9 and TRBJ2-7): DTGVSQNPRHKITKRGQNVTFRCDPISEHNRLYWYRQTLGQGPEFLTYFQNEAQLEKSRLLSDRFSAERPKGSFSTLEIQRTEQGDSAMYLCASSLQGAYEQYFGPGTRLTVT.

The chain has TRBV6-1 and TRBJ2-7; a possible D gene is TRBD2 (6 bases). Trimming removed 3 bases at V and 5 bases at J, with 11 bases between. This CDR3 comprises 13 residues. Germline V gene lookup returns CDR1 MNHNS and CDR2 SASEGT. CDR3 nucleotides: TGTGCCAGCAGTGAGAGGGAGGTAAACGAGCAGTACTTC. Translation: CASSEREVNEQYF.

V usage is TRBV28 and J usage is TRBJ2-3; 9 nucleotides align to TRBD2. Germline CDR1 is MDHEN and CDR2 is SYDVKM. The CDR3 runs to 15 residues. V gave up 6 bases and J gave up 5 bases; unmatched junction bases: 9. CDR3 in DNA: TGTGCCAGCAGCGGTAGCGGGAGTGTTGGAGATACGCAGTATTTT. Protein: CASSGSGSVGDTQYF.

J is TRBJ2-2 and V is TRBV5-1, with D possibly being TRBD2 (6 bases). V gave up 4 bases and J gave up 1 base, with 11 bases separating them. CDR3 length: 15 amino acids. The germline CDR1 and CDR2 sequences are SGHRS and YFSETQ. The DNA for the CDR3 is TGCGCCAGCAGCCGGTCGGGAGTGAACACCGGGGAGCTGTTTTTT. This codes for CASSRSGVNTGELFF. Variable domain in full (rest from reference TRBV5-1 and TRBJ2-2): KAGVTQTPRYLIKTRGQQVTLSCSPISGHRSVSWYQQTPGQGLQFLFEYFSETQRNKGNFPGRFSGRQFSNSRSEMNVSTLELGDSALYLCASSRSGVNTGELFFGEGSRLTVL.

The V call is TRBV4-1, the J call TRBJ2-7, with TRBD1 identical over 7 bases. Germline trimming cut 6 bases from V and 2 bases from J; bases unmatched to any gene: 10. Looked up from germline, CDR1 is MGHRA and CDR2 is YSYEKL. The CDR3 consists of 15 residues. The CDR3 DNA follows: TGCGCCAGCAGACTGACAGGGTTGGGAGCCTACGAGCAGTACTTC. It codes for CASRLTGLGAYEQYF.

The chain uses TRBV29-1 and TRBJ2-1; 9 positions agree with TRBD2. Germline V lookup: CDR1 SQVTM, CDR2 ANQGSEA. The trim removed 5 bases at V and 3 bases at J, leaving 8 bases unmatched. This CDR3 comprises 15 residues. The CDR3 DNA follows: TGCAGCGTTCTCCCGGGACTAGCCTACTACAATGAGCAGTTCTTC. Protein: CSVLPGLAYYNEQFF.

The chain has TRBV7-3 and TRBJ1-2; TRBD1 is a possible D gene (5 bases). The length of the CDR3 is 14 residues. V was trimmed by 4 bases and J by 2 bases, leaving 11 bases between them. Per germline, CDR1 SGHTA and CDR2 FQGTGA. CDR3 sequence reads: CASSSDMSNYGYTF. DNA for the CDR3: TGTGCCAGCAGCTCGGACATGTCGAACTATGGCTACACCTTC.

The chain uses TRBV29-1 and TRBJ2-7; 9 bases align to TRBD1. The ends lost 7 bases at V and 5 bases at J; junction bases unmatched: 3. Germline V gene lookup returns CDR1 SQVTM and CDR2 ANQGSEA. The CDR3 spans 11 residues. CDR3 amino acids: CSAGQGNEQYF. The CDR3 coding sequence is TGCAGCGCCGGACAGGGGAACGAGCAGTACTTC.

The CDR3: CASSREDYGYTF. The CDR3 nucleotides read TGCGCCAGCAGCCGGGAAGACTATGGCTACACCTTC. This chain connects TRBV5-1 to TRBJ1-2; D gene unclear. Germline V gene sequence: CDR1 SGHRS, CDR2 YFSETQ. The CDR3 loop spans 12 amino acids. Trimming took 4 bases from V and 3 from J, leaving 7 bases between them.

V gene TRBV5-1 combines with J gene TRBJ1-1; D is uncertain. Germline CDR1 SGHRS, CDR2 YFSETQ. This CDR3 contains 13 residues. V was clipped by 1 base and J by 7 bases, with 11 bases between them. CDR3 in amino acids: CASSLSQEYEAFF. The CDR3, as DNA: TGCGCCAGCAGCTTGAGCCAAGAGTATGAAGCTTTCTTT.